This T cell receptor (beta chain) was obtained from a study of blood T cell repertoires in COVID-19. Libraries were prepared by immunoSEQ multiplex PCR; TCRdb keeps only in-frame clonotypes and omits some of them. The sample lists 150,000 to 200,000 clones, more than 80% occurring once. The germline V gene encodes CDR1 SGHVS and CDR2 FQNEAQ. The length of the CDR3 is 16 residues. Trimming took off 2 bases at V and 0 bases at J, with 11 bases between the two ends. This rearrangement joins TRBV7-8 to TRBJ1-3; D is ambiguous. The material sequenced was peripheral blood. This clonotype originated in a woman aged 55-69 years with COVID-19, enrolled during active disease. CDR3 coding DNA: TGTGCCAGCAGCTTACTCCGGCGGTTCTCTGGAAACACCATATATTTT. This sequence encodes CASSLLRRFSGNTIYF.